This TCR beta chain was captured in a study of T cells after yellow fever vaccination. Study-level results: Most clones from primary vaccination were detected again post-booster (roughly 96% CD4, 88% CD8). Just a small share of clonotypes turned up in the CD4 compartment as well as the CD8 compartment.

This clonotype came up many times. Antigen: not known. The CDR3 extends over 14 amino acids. J lost 3 bases, V lost 6 bases, and 7 bases had no gene match. Germline CDR1 and CDR2: KGHSH and LQKENI. The study made its TCR cDNA through 5'RACE template switching. That step introduced a universal primer site along with UMIs. In TCRdb, the 5' RACE reads were re-called with MiXCR into one record per CDR3 protein. The sample consists of a few hundred thousand distinct CDR3 sequences, 6.9% of them appearing once. The TCR originated in a man under 40 who received the YFV17D yellow fever vaccine. The material was CD4+ T cells sorted from PBMCs, obtained 15 days after the yellow fever booster vaccination. This rearrangement joins TRBV18 to TRBJ2-7; 8 nucleotides align to TRBD2. In DNA form, the CDR3 reads TGTGCCAGCTCCCCCATGAGCGGGGGCTACGAGCAGTACTTC. Amino acids: CASSPMSGGYEQYF.